This paragraph reports one T cell receptor (beta chain). Its antigen remains unknown. Researchers ran the PCR with 60 Vbeta and 13 Jbeta primers. The table came from immunoSEQ multiplex PCR; TCRdb's copy has only in-frame clones and leaves some out. The top ten clones hold approximately 1.6% of a sample with approximately 160,000 clones, roughly 82% of them seen once. Germline V gives CDR1 GTSNPN, CDR2 SVGIG (reference sequence). The CDR3 runs 17 residues. The V and J ends lost 4 bases and 4 bases, in that order; junction bases with no gene match: 16. The data originate from a study of cytomegalovirus exposure and HLA in healthy donors. Points from the study as a whole: Reportedly, cytomegalovirus status was diagnosed with high sensitivity and specificity. Some V segments, including TRBV6-2 and TRBV6-3, were excluded as indistinguishable.

The source material was PBMCs. The chain links TRBV30 to TRBJ2-7; TRBD2 agrees at 10 bases. This receptor was obtained from a woman under 40 in good health and CMV-seronegative. The CDR3 DNA reads TGTGCCTGGAAAGGGACTAGCGCTTTGAGGGGGAATTACGAGCAGTACTTC. Amino acids: CAWKGTSALRGNYEQYF. The whole variable domain, filled in from reference TRBV30 and TRBJ2-7, reads SQTIHQWPATLVQPVGSPLSLECTVEGTSNPNLYWYRQAAGRGLQLLFYSVGIGQISSEVPQNLSASRPQDRQFILSSKKLLLSDSGFYLCAWKGTSALRGNYEQYFGPGTRLTVT.